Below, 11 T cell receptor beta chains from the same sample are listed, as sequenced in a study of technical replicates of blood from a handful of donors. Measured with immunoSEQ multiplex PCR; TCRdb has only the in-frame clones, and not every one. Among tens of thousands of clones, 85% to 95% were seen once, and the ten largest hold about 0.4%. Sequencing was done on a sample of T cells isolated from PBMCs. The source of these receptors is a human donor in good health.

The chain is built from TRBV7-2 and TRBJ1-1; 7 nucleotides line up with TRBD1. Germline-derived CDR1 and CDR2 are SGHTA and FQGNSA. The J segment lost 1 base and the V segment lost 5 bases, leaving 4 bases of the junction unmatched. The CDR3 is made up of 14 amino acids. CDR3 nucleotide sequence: TGTGCCAGCAGCCAGACAGGGCCGAACACTGAAGCTTTCTTT. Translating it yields CASSQTGPNTEAFF.

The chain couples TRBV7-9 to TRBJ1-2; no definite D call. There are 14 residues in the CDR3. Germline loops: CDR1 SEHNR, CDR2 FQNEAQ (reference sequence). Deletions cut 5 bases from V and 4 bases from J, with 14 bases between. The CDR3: CASSPVARPYGYTF. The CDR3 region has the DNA TGTGCCAGCAGCCCCGTGGCGAGGCCCTATGGCTACACCTTC.

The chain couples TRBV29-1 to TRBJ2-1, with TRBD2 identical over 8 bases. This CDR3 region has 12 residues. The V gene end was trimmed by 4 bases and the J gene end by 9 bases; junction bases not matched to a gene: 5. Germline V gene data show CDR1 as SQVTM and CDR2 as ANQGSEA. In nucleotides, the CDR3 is TGCAGCGTTGTCGGGAGGGCAGGTGAGCAGTTCTTC. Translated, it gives CSVVGRAGEQFF.

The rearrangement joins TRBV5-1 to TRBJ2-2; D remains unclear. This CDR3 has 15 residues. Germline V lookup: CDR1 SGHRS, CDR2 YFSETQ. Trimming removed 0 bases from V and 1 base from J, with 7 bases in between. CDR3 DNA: TGCGCCAGCAGCTTGGCTACTGGGAACACCGGGGAGCTGTTTTTT. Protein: CASSLATGNTGELFF.

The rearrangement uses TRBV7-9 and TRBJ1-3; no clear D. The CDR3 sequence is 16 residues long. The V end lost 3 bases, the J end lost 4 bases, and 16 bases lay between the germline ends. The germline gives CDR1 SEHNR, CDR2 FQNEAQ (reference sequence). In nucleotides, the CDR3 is TGTGCCAGCAGCTTTGGCCCGGGAGAGCCGGGAAACACCATATATTTT. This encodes CASSFGPGEPGNTIYF. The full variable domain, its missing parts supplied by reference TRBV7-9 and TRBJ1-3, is DTGVSQNPRHKITKRGQNVTFRCDPISEHNRLYWYRQTLGQGPEFLTYFQNEAQLEKSRLLSDRFSAERPKGSFSTLEIQRTEQGDSAMYLCASSFGPGEPGNTIYFGEGSWLTVV.

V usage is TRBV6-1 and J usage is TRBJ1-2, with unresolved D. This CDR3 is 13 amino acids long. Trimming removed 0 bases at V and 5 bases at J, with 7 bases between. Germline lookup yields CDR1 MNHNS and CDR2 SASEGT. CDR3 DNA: TGTGCCAGCAGTGAAGCGCCAGGTTATGGCTACACCTTC. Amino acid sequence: CASSEAPGYGYTF.

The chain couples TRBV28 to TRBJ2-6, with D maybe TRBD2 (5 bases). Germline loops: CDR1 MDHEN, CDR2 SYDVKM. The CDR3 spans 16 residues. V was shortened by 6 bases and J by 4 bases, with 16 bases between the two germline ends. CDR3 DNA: TGTGCCAGCAGCGACGGGGTGCCTTCCGGGGCCAACGTCCTGACTTTC. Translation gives CASSDGVPSGANVLTF.

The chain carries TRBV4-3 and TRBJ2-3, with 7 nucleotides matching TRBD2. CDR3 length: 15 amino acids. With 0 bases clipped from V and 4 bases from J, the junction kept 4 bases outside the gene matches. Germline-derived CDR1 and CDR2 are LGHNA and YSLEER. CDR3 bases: TGCGCCAGCAGCCAAGATCGGGGAGGGGCAGATACGCAGTATTTT. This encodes CASSQDRGGADTQYF.

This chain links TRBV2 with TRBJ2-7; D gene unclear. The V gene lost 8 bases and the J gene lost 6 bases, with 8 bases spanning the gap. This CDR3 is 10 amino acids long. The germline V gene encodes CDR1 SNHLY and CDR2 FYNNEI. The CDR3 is CASEVVEQYF. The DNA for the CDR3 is TGTGCCAGCGAGGTGGTCGAGCAGTACTTC. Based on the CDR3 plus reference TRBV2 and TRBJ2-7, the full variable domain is EPEVTQTPSHQVTQMGQEVILRCVPISNHLYFYWYRQILGQKVEFLVSFYNNEISEKSEIFDDQFSVERPDGSNFTLKIRSTKLEDSAMYFCASEVVEQYFGPGTRLTVT.

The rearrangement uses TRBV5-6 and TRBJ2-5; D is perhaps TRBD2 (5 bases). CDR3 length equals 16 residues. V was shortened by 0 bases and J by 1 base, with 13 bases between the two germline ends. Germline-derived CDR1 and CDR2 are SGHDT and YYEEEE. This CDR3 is CASSLAQRTIQETQYF. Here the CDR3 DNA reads TGTGCCAGCAGCTTGGCCCAGCGGACGATCCAAGAGACCCAGTACTTC.

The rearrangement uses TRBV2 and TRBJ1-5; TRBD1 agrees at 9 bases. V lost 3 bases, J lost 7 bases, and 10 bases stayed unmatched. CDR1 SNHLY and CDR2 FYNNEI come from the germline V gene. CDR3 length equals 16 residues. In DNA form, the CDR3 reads TGTGCCAGCAGTGAGCGGGGGAACAGGGGGCAACAGCCCCAGCATTTT. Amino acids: CASSERGNRGQQPQHF.